These T cell receptor beta chains were read from a single sample in a study of blood T cell repertoires in COVID-19. Data came from immunoSEQ multiplex PCR; TCRdb stores just in-frame clones and leaves some out. The table includes around 310,000 clones, roughly 91% detected once. Sequencing was done on a sample of PBMCs or T cells enriched from blood (not recorded which). These receptor sequences come from a woman aged 25 to 45 who had recovered from COVID-19. Each CDR3 is given with its conserved first and last residue.

v_call	j_call	cdr3_aa
TRBV7-6	TRBJ2-6	CASSLYQQVGGVQLGANVLTF
TRBV11-2	TRBJ1-1	CASSLPSSGSKAFF
TRBV6-6	TRBJ1-6	CASTQWRGSNSPLHF
TRBV11-2	TRBJ2-7	CASSLVRGNNYEQYF
TRBV11-2	TRBJ1-6	CASSPIQGKNSPLHF
TRBV5-1	TRBJ2-3	CASSPGTSGDTQYF
TRBV6-5	TRBJ2-1	CANRPRGYNEQFF
TRBV3-1/TRBV3-2	TRBJ2-7	CASSSRDRGYEQYF
TRBV4-1	TRBJ1-5	CASSLLRDNQPQHF
TRBV2	TRBJ2-7	CASNRGPSSYEQYF
TRBV7-9	TRBJ1-4	CASREQGASEKLFF
TRBV14	TRBJ2-3	CASSQGPKTDTQYF
TRBV5-1	TRBJ2-7	CASSLEYEQYF
TRBV4-2	TRBJ1-1	CASSLAGTENTEAFF
TRBV27	TRBJ2-7	CASSTFGQFDEQYF
TRBV9	TRBJ2-2	CASSKEAGAGTGELFF
TRBV5-1	TRBJ1-6	CASSLGGSGNNSPLHF
TRBV30	TRBJ1-3	CAGRMSSGNTIYF
TRBV6-6	TRBJ2-7	CASRPGQGRGEQYF